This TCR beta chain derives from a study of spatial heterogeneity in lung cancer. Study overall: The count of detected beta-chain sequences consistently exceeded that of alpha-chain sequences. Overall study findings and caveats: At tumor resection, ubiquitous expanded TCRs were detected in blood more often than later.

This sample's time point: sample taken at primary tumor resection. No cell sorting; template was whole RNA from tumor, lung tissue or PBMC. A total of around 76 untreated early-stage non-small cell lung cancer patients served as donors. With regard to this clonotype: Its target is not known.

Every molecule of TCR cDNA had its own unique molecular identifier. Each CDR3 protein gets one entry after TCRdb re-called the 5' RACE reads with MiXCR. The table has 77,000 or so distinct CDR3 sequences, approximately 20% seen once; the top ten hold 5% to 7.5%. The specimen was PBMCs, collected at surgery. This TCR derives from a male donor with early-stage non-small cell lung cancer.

CDR3 nucleotide sequence: TGTGCCAGCAGCCCCGGACCAAGTCGGGATGAGCAGTTCTTC. Translation gives CASSPGPSRDEQFF. This chain joins TRBV7-6 and TRBJ2-1; D is unresolved. The CDR3 contains 14 residues. The V end was cut by 5 bases, the J end by 8 bases, with 16 bases between. Per germline, CDR1 SGHVS and CDR2 FNYEAQ.